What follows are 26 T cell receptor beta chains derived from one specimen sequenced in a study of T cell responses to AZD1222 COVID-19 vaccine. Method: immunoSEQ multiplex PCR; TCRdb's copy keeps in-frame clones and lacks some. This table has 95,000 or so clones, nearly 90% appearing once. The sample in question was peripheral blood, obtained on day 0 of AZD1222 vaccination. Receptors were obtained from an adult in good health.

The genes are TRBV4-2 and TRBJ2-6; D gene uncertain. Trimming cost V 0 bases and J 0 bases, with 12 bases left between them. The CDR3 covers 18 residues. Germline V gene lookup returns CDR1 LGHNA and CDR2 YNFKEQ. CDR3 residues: CASSQEWLPSSGANVLTF. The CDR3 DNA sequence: TGTGCCAGCAGCCAAGAATGGCTGCCGAGCTCTGGGGCCAACGTCCTGACTTTC.

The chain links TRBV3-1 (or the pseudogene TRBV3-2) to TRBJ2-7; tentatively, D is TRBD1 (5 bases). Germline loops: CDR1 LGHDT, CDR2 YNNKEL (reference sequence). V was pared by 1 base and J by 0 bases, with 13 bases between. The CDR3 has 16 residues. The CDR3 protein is CASSQGSWGASYEQYF. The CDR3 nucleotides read TGTGCCAGCAGCCAAGGTTCATGGGGCGCCTCCTACGAGCAGTACTTC.

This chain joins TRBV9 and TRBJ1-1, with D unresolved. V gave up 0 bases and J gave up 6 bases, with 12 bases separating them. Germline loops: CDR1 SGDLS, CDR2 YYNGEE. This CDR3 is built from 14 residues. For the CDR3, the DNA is TGTGCCAGCAGCGTAGTTCCCGAAAACGCTGAAGCTTTCTTT. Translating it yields CASSVVPENAEAFF.

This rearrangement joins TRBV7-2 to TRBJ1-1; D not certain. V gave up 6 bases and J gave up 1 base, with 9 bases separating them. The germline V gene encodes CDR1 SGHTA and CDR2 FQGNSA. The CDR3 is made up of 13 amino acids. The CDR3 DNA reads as TGTGCCAGCAGAAAAGAGAGGAACACTGAAGCTTTCTTT. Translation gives CASRKERNTEAFF.

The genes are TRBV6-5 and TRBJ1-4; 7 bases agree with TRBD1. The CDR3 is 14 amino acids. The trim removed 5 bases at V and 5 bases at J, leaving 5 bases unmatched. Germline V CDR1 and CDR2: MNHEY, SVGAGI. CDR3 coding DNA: TGTGCCAGCAGTAGGACAGGCTTAAATGAAAAACTGTTTTTT. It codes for CASSRTGLNEKLFF.

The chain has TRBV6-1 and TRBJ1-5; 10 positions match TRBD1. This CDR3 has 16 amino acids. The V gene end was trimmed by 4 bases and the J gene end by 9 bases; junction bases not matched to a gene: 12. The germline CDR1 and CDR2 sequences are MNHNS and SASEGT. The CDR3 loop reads CASSAPGQGSGWPQHF. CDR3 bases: TGTGCCAGCAGTGCCCCGGGACAGGGGTCCGGATGGCCCCAGCATTTT.

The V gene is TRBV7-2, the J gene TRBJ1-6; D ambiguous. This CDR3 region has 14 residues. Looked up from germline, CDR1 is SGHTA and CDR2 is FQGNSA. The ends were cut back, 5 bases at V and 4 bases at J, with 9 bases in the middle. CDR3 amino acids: CASSLQPYNSPLHF. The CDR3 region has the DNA TGTGCCAGCAGCCTACAGCCTTATAATTCACCCCTCCACTTT.

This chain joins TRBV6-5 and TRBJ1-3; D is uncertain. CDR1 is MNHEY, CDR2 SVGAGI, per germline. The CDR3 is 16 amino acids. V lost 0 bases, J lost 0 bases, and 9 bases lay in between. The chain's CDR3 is CASSYSSRPSGNTIYF. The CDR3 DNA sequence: TGTGCCAGCAGTTACTCGTCCCGGCCCTCTGGAAACACCATATATTTT.

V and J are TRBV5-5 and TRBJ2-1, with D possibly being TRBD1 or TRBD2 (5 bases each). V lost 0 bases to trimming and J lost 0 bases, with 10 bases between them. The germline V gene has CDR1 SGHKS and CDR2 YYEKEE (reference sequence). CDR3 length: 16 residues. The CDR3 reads CASSLVAGSSYNEQFF. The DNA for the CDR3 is TGTGCCAGCAGCTTGGTGGCAGGGAGCTCCTACAATGAGCAGTTCTTC.

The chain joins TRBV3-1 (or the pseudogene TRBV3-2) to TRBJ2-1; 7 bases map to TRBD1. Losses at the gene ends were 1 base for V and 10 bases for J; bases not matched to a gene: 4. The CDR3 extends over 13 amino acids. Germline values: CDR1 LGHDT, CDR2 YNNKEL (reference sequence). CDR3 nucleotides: TGTGCCAGCAGCCAAGGTAGGGGGCCGGAGCAGTTCTTC. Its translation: CASSQGRGPEQFF.

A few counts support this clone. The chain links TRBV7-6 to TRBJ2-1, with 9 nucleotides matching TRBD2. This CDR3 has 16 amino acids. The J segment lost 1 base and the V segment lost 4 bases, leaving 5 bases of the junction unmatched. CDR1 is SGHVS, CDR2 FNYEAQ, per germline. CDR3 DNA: TGTGCCAGCAGCTCATGGAGCGGGGGGTCCTACAATGAGCAGTTCTTC. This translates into CASSSWSGGSYNEQFF.

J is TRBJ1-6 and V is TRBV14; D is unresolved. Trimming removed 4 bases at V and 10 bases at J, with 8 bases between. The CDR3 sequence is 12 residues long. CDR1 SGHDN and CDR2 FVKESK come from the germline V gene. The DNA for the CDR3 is TGTGCCAGCAGCCCGGCAGGATCACCCCTCCACTTT. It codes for CASSPAGSPLHF.

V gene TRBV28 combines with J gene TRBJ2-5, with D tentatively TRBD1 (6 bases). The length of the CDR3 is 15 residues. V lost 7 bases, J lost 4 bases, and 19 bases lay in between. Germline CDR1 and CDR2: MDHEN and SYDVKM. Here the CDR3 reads CASTSLGARGETQYF. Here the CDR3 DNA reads TGTGCCAGCACCTCCTTGGGGGCCAGGGGAGAGACCCAGTACTTC.

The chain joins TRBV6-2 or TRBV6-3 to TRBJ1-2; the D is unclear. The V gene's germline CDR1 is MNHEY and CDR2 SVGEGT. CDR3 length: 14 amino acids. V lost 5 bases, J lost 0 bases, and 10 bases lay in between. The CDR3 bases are TGTGCCAGCAGTCCCTACAGAACTAACTATGGCTACACCTTC. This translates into CASSPYRTNYGYTF.

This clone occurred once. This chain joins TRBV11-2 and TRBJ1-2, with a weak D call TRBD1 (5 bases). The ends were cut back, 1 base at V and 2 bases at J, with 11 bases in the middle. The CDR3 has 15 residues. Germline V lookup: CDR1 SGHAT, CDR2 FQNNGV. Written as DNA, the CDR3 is TGTGCCAGCAGCTTAGTAAGGGGATCGAACTATGGCTACACCTTC. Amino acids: CASSLVRGSNYGYTF.

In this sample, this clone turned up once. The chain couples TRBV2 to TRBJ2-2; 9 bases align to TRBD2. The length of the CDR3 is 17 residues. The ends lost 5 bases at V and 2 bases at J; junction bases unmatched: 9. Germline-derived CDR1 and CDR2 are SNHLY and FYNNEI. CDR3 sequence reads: CASSPLGAGGNTGELFF. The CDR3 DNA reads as TGTGCCAGCAGTCCCCTCGGAGCGGGGGGAAACACCGGGGAGCTGTTTTTT.

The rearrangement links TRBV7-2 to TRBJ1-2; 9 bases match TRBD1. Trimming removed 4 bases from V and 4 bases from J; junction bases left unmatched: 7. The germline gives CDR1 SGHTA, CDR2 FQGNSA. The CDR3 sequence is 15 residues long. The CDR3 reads CASSSRDREFYGYTF. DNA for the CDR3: TGTGCCAGCAGCTCCCGGGACAGGGAATTCTATGGCTACACCTTC. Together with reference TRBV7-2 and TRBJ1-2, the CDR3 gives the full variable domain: GAGVSQSPSNKVTEKGKDVELRCDPISGHTALYWYRQSLGQGLEFLIYFQGNSAPDKSGLPSDRFSAERTGGSVSTLTIQRTQQEDSAVYLCASSSRDREFYGYTFGSGTRLTVV.

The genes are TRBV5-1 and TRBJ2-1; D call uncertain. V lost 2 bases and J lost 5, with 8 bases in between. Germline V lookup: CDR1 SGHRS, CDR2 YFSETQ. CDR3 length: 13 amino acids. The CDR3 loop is CASSFGVHNEQFF. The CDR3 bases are TGCGCCAGCAGCTTTGGGGTTCACAATGAGCAGTTCTTC. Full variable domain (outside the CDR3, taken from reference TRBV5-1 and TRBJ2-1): KAGVTQTPRYLIKTRGQQVTLSCSPISGHRSVSWYQQTPGQGLQFLFEYFSETQRNKGNFPGRFSGRQFSNSRSEMNVSTLELGDSALYLCASSFGVHNEQFFGPGTRLTVL.

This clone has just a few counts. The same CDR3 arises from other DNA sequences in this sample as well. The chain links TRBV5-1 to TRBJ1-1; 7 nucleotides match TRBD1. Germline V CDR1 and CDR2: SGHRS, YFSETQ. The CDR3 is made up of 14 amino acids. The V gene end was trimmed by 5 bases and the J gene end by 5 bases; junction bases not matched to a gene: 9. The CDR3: CASSPRQGGTEAFF. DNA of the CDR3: TGCGCCAGCAGTCCGAGACAGGGAGGGACTGAAGCTTTCTTT.

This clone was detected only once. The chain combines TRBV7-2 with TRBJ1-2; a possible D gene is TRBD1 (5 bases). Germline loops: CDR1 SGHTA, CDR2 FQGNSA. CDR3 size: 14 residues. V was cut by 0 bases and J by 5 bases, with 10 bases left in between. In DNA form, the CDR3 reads TGTGCCAGCAGCTTAGCGGGGGGACCTTATGGCTACACCTTC. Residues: CASSLAGGPYGYTF.

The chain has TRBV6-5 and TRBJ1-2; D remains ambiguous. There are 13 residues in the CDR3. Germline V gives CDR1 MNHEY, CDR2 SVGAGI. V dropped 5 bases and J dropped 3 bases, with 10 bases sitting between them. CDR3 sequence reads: CASSRLTDYGYTF. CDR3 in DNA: TGTGCCAGCAGTCGGCTGACCGACTATGGCTACACCTTC.

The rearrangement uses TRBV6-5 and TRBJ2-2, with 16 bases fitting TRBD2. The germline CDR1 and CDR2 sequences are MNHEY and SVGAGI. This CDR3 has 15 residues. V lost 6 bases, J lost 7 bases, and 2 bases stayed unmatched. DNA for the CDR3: TGTGCCAGCAGCGGGACTAGCGGGGGGGTCGGGGAGCTGTTTTTT. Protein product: CASSGTSGGVGELFF.

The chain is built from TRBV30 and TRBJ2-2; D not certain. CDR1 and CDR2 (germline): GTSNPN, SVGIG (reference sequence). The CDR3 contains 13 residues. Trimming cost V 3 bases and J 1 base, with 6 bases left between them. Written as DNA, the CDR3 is TGTGCCTGGAGGCGAGGGAACACCGGGGAGCTGTTTTTT. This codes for CAWRRGNTGELFF.

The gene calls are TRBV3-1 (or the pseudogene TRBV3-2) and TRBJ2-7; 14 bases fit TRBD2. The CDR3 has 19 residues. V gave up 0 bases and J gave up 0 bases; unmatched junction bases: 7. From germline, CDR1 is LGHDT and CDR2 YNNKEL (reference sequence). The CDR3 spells CASSQEGGLAGGSSYEQYF. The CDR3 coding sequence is TGTGCCAGCAGCCAAGAAGGAGGACTAGCGGGGGGCAGCTCCTACGAGCAGTACTTC.

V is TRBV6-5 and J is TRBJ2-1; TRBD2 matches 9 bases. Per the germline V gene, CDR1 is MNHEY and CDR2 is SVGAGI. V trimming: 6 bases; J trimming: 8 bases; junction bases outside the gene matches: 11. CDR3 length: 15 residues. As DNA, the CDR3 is TGTGCCAGCAGCCGCGGGCGGGGGGGCCGAGATGAGCAGTTCTTC. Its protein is CASSRGRGGRDEQFF.

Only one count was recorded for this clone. The CDR3 nucleotides are TGTGCCTTTAAGTCGGGGGTTGGGGCCAACGTCCTGACTTTC. Its translation: CAFKSGVGANVLTF. This chain links TRBV30 with TRBJ2-6; D might be TRBD2 (6 bases). The CDR3 loop spans 14 amino acids. Per germline, CDR1 GTSNPN and CDR2 SVGIG (reference sequence). The ends were cut back, 7 bases at V and 3 bases at J, with 13 bases in the middle.